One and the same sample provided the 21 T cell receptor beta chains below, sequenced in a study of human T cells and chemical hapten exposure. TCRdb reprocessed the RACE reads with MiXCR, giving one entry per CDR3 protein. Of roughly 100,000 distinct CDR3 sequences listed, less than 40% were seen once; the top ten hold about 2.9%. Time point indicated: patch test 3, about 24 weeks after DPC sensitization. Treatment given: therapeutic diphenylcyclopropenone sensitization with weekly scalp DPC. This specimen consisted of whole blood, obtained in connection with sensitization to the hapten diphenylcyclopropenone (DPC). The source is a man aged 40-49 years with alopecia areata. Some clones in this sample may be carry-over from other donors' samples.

DNA of the CDR3: TGCAGCGCCAACAGGGCAAACACCTACGAGCAGTACTTC. Residues: CSANRANTYEQYF. The chain combines TRBV29-1 with TRBJ2-7; possible D gene TRBD1, 6 bases. The CDR3 totals 13 residues. Trimming took off 7 bases at V and 2 bases at J, with 15 bases between the two ends. CDR1 and CDR2 (germline): SQVTM, ANQGSEA.

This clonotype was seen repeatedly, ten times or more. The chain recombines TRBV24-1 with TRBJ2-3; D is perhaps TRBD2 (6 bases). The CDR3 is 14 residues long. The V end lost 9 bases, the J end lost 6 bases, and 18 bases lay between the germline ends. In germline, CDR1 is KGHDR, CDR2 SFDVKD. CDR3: CATAGSGGMDTQYF. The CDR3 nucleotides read TGTGCCACCGCCGGGAGTGGGGGTATGGATACGCAGTATTTT.

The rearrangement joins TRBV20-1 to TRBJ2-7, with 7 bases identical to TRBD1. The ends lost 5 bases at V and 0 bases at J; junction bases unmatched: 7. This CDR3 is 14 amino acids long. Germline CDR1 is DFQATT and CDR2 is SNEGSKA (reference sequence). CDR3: CSASAGTVSYEQYF. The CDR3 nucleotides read TGCAGTGCTTCAGCCGGGACAGTCTCCTACGAGCAGTACTTC.

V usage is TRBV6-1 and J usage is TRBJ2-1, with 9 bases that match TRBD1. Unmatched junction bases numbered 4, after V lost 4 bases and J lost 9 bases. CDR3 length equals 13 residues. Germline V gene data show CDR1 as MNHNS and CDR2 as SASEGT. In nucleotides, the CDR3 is TGTGCCAGCAGTGGACAGGGGGTGGGTGAGCAGTTCTTC. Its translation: CASSGQGVGEQFF.

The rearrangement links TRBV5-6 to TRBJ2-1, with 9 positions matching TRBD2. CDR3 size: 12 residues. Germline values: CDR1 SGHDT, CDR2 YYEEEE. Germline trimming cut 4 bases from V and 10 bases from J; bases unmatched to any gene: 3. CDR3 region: CASSRTSDEQFF. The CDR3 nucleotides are TGTGCCAGCAGCAGGACTAGCGACGAGCAGTTCTTC.

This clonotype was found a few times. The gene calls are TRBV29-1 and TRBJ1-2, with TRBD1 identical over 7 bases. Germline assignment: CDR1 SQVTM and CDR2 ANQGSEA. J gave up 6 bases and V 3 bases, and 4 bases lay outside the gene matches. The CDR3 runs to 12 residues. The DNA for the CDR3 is TGCAGCGTTGAGACAGGGCAGGATGGCTACACCTTC. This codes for CSVETGQDGYTF.

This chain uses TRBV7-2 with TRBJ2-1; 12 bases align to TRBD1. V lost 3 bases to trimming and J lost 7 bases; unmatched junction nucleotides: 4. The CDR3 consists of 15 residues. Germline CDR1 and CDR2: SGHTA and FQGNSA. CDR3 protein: CASSLGQGAGNEQFF. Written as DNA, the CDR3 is TGTGCCAGCAGCTTGGGACAGGGGGCGGGTAATGAGCAGTTCTTC.

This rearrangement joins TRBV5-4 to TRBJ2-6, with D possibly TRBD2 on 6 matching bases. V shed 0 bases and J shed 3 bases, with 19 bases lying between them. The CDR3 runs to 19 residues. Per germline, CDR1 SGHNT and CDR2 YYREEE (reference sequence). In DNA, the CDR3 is TGTGCCAGCAGCTTGGGGGTGTACGGGGGAGGACTTGGGGCCAACGTCCTGACTTTC. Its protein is CASSLGVYGGGLGANVLTF.

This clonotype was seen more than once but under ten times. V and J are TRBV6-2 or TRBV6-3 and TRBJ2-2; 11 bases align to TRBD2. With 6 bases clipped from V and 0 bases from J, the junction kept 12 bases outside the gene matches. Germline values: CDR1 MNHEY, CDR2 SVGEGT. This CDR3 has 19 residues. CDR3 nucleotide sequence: TGTGCCAGCAGCACGGGACTAGCGGTTTGGAGTACGAACACCGGGGAGCTGTTTTTT. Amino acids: CASSTGLAVWSTNTGELFF.

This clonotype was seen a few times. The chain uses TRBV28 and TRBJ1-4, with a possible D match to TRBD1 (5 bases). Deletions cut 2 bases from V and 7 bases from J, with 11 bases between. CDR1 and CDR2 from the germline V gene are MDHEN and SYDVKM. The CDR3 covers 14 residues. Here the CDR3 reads CASSLGGLAEKLFF. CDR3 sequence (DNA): TGTGCCAGCAGTTTAGGGGGACTGGCTGAAAAACTGTTTTTT.

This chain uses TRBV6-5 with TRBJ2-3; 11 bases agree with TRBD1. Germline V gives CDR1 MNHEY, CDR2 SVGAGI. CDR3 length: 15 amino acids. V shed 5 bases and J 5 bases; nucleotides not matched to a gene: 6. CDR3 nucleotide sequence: TGTGCCAGCAGTCCCCTGGACAGGGGGCTAGATACGCAGTATTTT. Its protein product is CASSPLDRGLDTQYF.

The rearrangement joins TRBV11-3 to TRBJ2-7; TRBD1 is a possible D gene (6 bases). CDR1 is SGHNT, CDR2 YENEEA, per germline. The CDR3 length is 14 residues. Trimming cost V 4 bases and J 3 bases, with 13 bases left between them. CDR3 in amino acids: CASSSWTDLYEQYV. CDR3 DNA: TGTGCCAGCAGCTCTTGGACAGACCTCTACGAGCAGTACGTC.

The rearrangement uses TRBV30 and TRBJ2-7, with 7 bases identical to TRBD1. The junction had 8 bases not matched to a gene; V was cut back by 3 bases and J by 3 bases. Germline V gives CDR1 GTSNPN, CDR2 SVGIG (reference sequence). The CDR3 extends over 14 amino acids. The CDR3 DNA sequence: TGTGCCTGGAGCCAGACCGGGACAGACTACGAGCAGTACTTC. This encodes CAWSQTGTDYEQYF.

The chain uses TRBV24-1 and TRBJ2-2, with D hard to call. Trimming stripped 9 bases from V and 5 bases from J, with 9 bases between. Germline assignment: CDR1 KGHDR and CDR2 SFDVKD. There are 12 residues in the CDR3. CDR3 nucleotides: TGTGCCACCGCCCGAAGGACCGGGGAGCTGTTTTTT. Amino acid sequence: CATARRTGELFF.

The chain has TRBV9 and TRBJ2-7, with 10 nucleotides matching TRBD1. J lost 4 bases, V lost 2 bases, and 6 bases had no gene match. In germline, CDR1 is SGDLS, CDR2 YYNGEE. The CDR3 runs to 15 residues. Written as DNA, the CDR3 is TGTGCCAGCAGCGTCGGGACAGGGGACCCTTACGAGCAGTACTTC. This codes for CASSVGTGDPYEQYF.

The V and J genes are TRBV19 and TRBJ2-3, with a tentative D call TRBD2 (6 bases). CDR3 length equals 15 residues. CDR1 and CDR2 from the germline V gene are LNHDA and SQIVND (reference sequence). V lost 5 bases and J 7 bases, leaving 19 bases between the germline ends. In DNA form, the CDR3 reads TGTGCCAGTAGTTCCCTCGGGGGAATAAAAAATACGCAGTATTTT. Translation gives CASSSLGGIKNTQYF. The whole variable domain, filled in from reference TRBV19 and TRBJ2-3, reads DGGITQSPKYLFRKEGQNVTLSCEQNLNHDAMYWYRQDPGQGLRLIYYSQIVNDFQKGDIAEGYSVSREKKESFPLTVTSAQKNPTAFYLCASSSLGGIKNTQYFGPGTRLTVL.

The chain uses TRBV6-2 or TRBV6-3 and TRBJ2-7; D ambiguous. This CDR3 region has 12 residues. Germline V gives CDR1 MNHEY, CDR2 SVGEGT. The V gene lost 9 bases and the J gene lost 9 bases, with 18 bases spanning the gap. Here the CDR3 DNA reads TGTGCCAGTACAAATGGGCCTCCGGGGCAGTACGTC. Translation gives CASTNGPPGQYV.

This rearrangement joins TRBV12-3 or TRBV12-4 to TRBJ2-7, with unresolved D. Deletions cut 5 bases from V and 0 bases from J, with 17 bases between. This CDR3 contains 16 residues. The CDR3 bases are TGTGCCAGCAGTCGACTTAGCACTTCCAACTCCTACGAGCAGTACTTC. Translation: CASSRLSTSNSYEQYF.

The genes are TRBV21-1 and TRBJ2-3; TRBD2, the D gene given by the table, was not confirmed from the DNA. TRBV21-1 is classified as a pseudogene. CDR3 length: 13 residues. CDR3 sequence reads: CASIRREGGTQYF. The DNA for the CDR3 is TGTGCCAGCATAAGGCGGGAGGGTGGCACGCAGTATTTT.

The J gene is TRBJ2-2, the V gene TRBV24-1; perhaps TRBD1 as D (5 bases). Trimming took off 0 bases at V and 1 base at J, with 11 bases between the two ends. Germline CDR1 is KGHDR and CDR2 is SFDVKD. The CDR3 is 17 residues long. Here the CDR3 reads CATSDLWGGGNTGELFF. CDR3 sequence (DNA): TGTGCCACCAGTGATTTGTGGGGCGGCGGGAACACCGGGGAGCTGTTTTTT.

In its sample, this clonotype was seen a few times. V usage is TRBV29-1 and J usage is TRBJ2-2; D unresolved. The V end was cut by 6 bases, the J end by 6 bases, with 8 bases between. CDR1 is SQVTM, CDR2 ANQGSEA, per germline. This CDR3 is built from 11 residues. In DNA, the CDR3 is TGCAGCGTGCAGACGGCCGGGGAGCTGTTTTTT. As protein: CSVQTAGELFF.